Presented here are 4 T cell receptor beta chains from one specimen sequenced in a study of PD-1 blockade in classical Hodgkin lymphoma. TCRdb keeps only in-frame clones here, not all; method: immunoSEQ multiplex PCR. Of approximately 18,000 clones detected, about three quarters appear once; the ten largest clones hold around 2%. Regarding time point: cycle 4 day 1 (C4D1), after more than 5 weeks of nivolumab. Every one of the patients relapsed after autologous stem cell transplantation (brentuximab vedotin exposure was variable). Thawed PBMCs were the source of CD4+ T cells, purified by magnetic negative selection. The material sequenced was CD4+ T cells from blood, taken before the fourth cycle of nivolumab. The receptors were gathered from a human donor with classical Hodgkin lymphoma.

Only one count was recorded for this clone. In nucleotides, the CDR3 is TGTGCCAGCAGCCCAAAGACAGGGGGGAACACTGAAGCTTTCTTT. Amino acid sequence: CASSPKTGGNTEAFF. The chain joins TRBV7-2 to TRBJ1-1; TRBD1 aligns across 9 bases. Trimming cost V 5 bases and J 1 base; bases outside gene matches: 5. The V gene's germline CDR1 is SGHTA and CDR2 FQGNSA. CDR3 length: 15 amino acids.

J is TRBJ2-5 and V is TRBV10-3; 10 positions match TRBD2. The CDR3 length is 13 residues. Germline lookup yields CDR1 ENHRY and CDR2 SYGVKD. J was trimmed by 4 bases and V by 10 bases; bases with no gene match: 6. CDR3 nucleotides: TGTGCCACTCTAGCGGGAGCGGGAGAGACCCAGTACTTC. Protein sequence: CATLAGAGETQYF.

The chain couples TRBV7-6 to TRBJ1-3, with 10 bases aligning to TRBD1. V lost 4 bases to trimming and J lost 1 base; unmatched junction nucleotides: 4. The CDR3 runs 16 residues. Germline CDR1 and CDR2: SGHVS and FNYEAQ. CDR3 amino acids: CASSSPGQGSGNTIYF. DNA of the CDR3: TGTGCCAGCAGCTCTCCGGGACAGGGGTCTGGAAACACCATATATTTT. Drawing the rest from reference TRBV7-6 and TRBJ1-3, the complete variable domain is GAGVSQSPRYKVTKRGQDVALRCDPISGHVSLYWYRQALGQGPEFLTYFNYEAQQDKSGLPNDRFSAERPEGSISTLTIQRTEQRDSAMYRCASSSPGQGSGNTIYFGEGSWLTVV.

CDR3 amino acids: CASGLHQGTEAFF. The CDR3 DNA reads TGTGCTAGTGGTCTCCACCAGGGAACTGAAGCTTTCTTT. The chain recombines TRBV12-5 with TRBJ1-1; weak D call: TRBD1 (5 bases). The CDR3 has 13 residues. Looked up from germline, CDR1 is LGHNT and CDR2 is FRNRAP. Trimming left V 5 bases short and J 5 bases short, with 12 bases between.